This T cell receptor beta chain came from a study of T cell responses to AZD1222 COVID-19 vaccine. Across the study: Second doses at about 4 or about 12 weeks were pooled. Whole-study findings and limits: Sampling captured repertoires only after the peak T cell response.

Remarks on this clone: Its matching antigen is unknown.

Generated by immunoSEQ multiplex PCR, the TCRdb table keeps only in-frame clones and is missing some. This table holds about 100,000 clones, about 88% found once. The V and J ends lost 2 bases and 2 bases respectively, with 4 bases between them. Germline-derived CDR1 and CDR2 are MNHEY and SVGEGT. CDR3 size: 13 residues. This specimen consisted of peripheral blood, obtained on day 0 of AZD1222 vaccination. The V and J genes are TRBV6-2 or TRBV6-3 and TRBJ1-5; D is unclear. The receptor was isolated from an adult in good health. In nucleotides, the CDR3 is TGTGCCAGCAGTTACAGGGGCAATCAGCCCCAGCATTTT. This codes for CASSYRGNQPQHF.